The 5 T cell receptor beta chains reported below all come from one sample, sequenced in a study of cytomegalovirus exposure and HLA in healthy donors (dated by TCRdb to the late 2010s). The library was produced with the immunoSEQ multiplex PCR assay. A mixture of 60 forward primers for TCR Vbeta segments and 13 reverse primers for TCR Jbeta segments was used in the multiplex PCR. TCRdb took this table from immuneACCESS and kept in-frame rearrangements with V and J called. Such tables lack part of the clones; where checked against another copy, unresolved V genes explain under half of the gap, and the rest is unexplained. Present in this sample are 250,000 to 350,000 clones, around two thirds of which were seen just once. The ten largest clones represent about 2.1% of the sample. The sequenced sample consisted of PBMCs. These receptors were obtained from a female donor in good health and CMV-seronegative.

The CDR3 DNA sequence: TGTGCCAGCAGCCGGGACTGGGGGAGCTCCTACAATGAGCAGTTCTTC. It is translated as CASSRDWGSSYNEQFF. The chain employs TRBV27 and TRBJ2-1; maybe TRBD2 (6 bases). This CDR3 spans 16 amino acids. Germline V gives CDR1 MNHEY, CDR2 SMNVEV (reference sequence). Trimming shortened V by 6 bases and J by 0 bases, and 15 bases separated the two germline ends.

This chain connects TRBV4-2 to TRBJ1-1, with 7 bases fitting TRBD1. With V trimmed by 0 bases and J by 4 bases, 8 bases remained unmatched. Germline-derived CDR1 and CDR2 are LGHNA and YNFKEQ. The CDR3 is made up of 16 amino acids. The CDR3 sequence is CASSQEAPQGGTEAFF. The CDR3 DNA sequence: TGTGCCAGCAGCCAAGAAGCCCCCCAGGGGGGCACTGAAGCTTTCTTT.

The V gene is TRBV9, the J gene TRBJ2-5, with 7 bases matching TRBD1. V lost 4 bases to trimming and J lost 4 bases; unmatched junction nucleotides: 13. The germline gives CDR1 SGDLS, CDR2 YYNGEE. The CDR3 is made up of 16 amino acids. CDR3 DNA sequence: TGTGCCAGCAGCCCCGGGGACAGACAAAGGGGAGAGACCCAGTACTTC. As protein: CASSPGDRQRGETQYF.

The sample holds a few counts of this clone. The rearrangement uses TRBV2 and TRBJ1-2; TRBD1 might be the D (5 bases). In germline, CDR1 is SNHLY, CDR2 FYNNEI. V was trimmed by 6 bases and J by 4 bases, leaving 12 bases between them. This CDR3 comprises 13 residues. In DNA form, the CDR3 reads TGTGCCAGCAGCGAGGGACTGCCCTATGGCTACACCTTC. Translating gives CASSEGLPYGYTF.

The chain carries TRBV6-1 and TRBJ2-7; TRBD2 agrees at 11 bases. J gave up 2 bases and V 7 bases, and 4 bases lay outside the gene matches. The CDR3 totals 14 residues. Looked up from germline, CDR1 is MNHNS and CDR2 is SASEGT. CDR3: CASTSSGRAYEQYF. CDR3 sequence (DNA): TGTGCCAGCACCAGTAGCGGGAGGGCCTACGAGCAGTACTTC.